What follows is one T cell receptor (beta chain) and its context. The antigen is unknown. This sample is part of a study of cytomegalovirus exposure and HLA in healthy donors. General observations from the study: According to reports, the classifier identified cytomegalovirus status with high specificity and sensitivity. Presence/absence analyses rested on an assumption that sequencing depth was roughly uniform across donors. Later on, an analysis tied 15,000 to 20,000 TCR beta sequences to HLA alleles at 0.05 false discovery rate.

Both 60 Vbeta primers and 13 Jbeta primers went into the PCR. Using immunoSEQ multiplex PCR, the repertoire was profiled, and TCRdb retains in-frame clones only, with some absent. Of about 180,000 clones listed, roughly 75% are singletons. Trimming removed 8 bases from V and 0 bases from J; junction bases left unmatched: 10. Germline CDR1 SGHVS, CDR2 FQNEAQ. This CDR3 region has 15 residues. The chain combines TRBV7-8 with TRBJ2-7; 7 nucleotides agree with TRBD2. Material: PBMCs. This clonotype originated in a woman aged 45-65 years in good health and CMV-seropositive. The CDR3 protein is CASGGYGGGSYEQYF. Written as DNA, the CDR3 is TGTGCCAGCGGGGGGTATGGGGGGGGCTCCTACGAGCAGTACTTC. Supplemented by reference TRBV7-8 and TRBJ2-7, the full variable domain reads GAGVSQSPRYKVAKRGQDVALRCDPISGHVSLFWYQQALGQGPEFLTYFQNEAQLDKSGLPSDRFFAERPEGSVSTLKIQRTQQEDSAVYLCASGGYGGGSYEQYFGPGTRLTVT.